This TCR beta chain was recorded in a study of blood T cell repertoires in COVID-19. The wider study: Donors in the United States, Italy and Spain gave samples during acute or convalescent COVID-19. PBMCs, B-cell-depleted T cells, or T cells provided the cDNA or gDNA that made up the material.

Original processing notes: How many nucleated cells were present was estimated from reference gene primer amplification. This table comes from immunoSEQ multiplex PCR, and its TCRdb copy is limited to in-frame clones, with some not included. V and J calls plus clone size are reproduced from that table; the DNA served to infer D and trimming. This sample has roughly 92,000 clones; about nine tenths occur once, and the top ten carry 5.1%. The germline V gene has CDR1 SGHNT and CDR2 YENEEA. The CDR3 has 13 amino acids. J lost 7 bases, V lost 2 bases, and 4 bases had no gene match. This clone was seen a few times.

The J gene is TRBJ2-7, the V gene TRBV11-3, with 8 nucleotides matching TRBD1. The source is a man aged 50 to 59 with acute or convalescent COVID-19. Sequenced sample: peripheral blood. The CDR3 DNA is TGTGCCAGCAGCTTATCAGGGGGCGGGGAGCAGTACTTC. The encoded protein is CASSLSGGGEQYF.